This TCR beta chain came from a study of blood T cell repertoires in COVID-19. The table lists this clone with a count of one. Assay used: immunoSEQ multiplex PCR; TCRdb lists only in-frame clones, some missing. The profile covers a few hundred thousand clones, with approximately 84% appearing a single time and roughly 8.6% taken by the ten largest. V lost 3 bases, J lost 0 bases, and 5 bases stayed unmatched. From germline, CDR1 is SNHLY and CDR2 FYNNEI. The CDR3 is 15 residues long. This chain joins TRBV2 and TRBJ2-7; TRBD2 matches at 7 bases. Sequencing used peripheral blood. This receptor was obtained from a human donor in a cohort sampled during active COVID-19. CDR3 in DNA: TGTGCCAGCAGTGATTTGGGCGGGAGCTCCTACGAGCAGTACTTC. This sequence encodes CASSDLGGSSYEQYF.